This TCR beta chain is drawn from a study of blood T cell repertoires in COVID-19. Study context: Sites across the United States, Italy and Spain contributed samples from acute and convalescent COVID-19. The cDNA or gDNA used as material had been derived from T cells, B-cell-depleted T cells, or PBMCs.

This CDR3 is 13 amino acids long. The germline V and J ends were trimmed by 4 bases and 2 bases, with 9 bases remaining between them. CDR1 and CDR2 (germline): SGDLS, YYNGEE. Authors' analysis steps: Nucleated cell counts were estimated from reference gene primer amplification. Sequencing was performed with immunoSEQ multiplex PCR; in TCRdb, only in-frame clones are kept and a portion is missing. V and J calls and clone size are those listed in that table; D and trimming were worked out from the DNA. This sample yields 150,000 to 190,000 clones, of which roughly 72% are seen a single time; 3.5% to 4.5% belongs to the top ten.

The chain recombines TRBV9 with TRBJ1-2; TRBD1 is a possible D gene (5 bases). Sequencing input: peripheral blood. The sequence was obtained from a woman of 80 years or more with acute or convalescent COVID-19. The CDR3 spells CASSSGANYGYTF. CDR3 in DNA: TGTGCCAGCAGCTCTGGGGCAAACTATGGCTACACCTTC.